Following are 17 T cell receptor beta chains from one sample sequenced in a study of blood T cell repertoires in COVID-19. Clones were sequenced by immunoSEQ multiplex PCR, and TCRdb holds only the in-frame ones, with some missing. The table lists over 60,000 clones, roughly 75% of them singletons. The sample taken for sequencing was peripheral blood. The receptors derive from a human donor in a cohort sampled during active COVID-19.

The chain carries TRBV25-1 and TRBJ2-7; tentatively, D is TRBD1 (8 bases). CDR1 MGHDK and CDR2 SYGVNS come from the germline V gene. V lost 6 bases to trimming and J lost 5 bases, with 23 bases between them. The CDR3 is made up of 16 amino acids. This chain's CDR3 is CASSPSSGTGNDEQYF. CDR3 nucleotide sequence: TGTGCCAGCAGCCCGTCGAGCGGGACAGGTAACGACGAGCAGTACTTC.

This chain links TRBV12-3 or TRBV12-4 with TRBJ2-7; TRBD1 matches 8 bases. This CDR3 comprises 13 residues. After removal of 2 bases from V and 7 bases from J, the junction contained 4 bases not matched to a gene. CDR3 sequence reads: CASSLNRQGEQYF. CDR3 in DNA: TGTGCCAGCAGTTTAAATCGACAGGGGGAGCAGTACTTC.

The genes are TRBV27 and TRBJ2-4; D is perhaps TRBD2 (5 bases). The CDR3 length is 15 residues. Trimming shortened V by 4 bases and J by 3 bases, and 13 bases separated the two germline ends. Germline V CDR1 and CDR2: MNHEY, SMNVEV (reference sequence). In DNA form, the CDR3 reads TGTGCCAGCAGTTCCGGAGGTGCTAACAAAAACATTCAGTACTTC. It codes for CASSSGGANKNIQYF.

A single count supports this clone. The J gene is TRBJ1-6, the V gene TRBV5-5; 10 bases are shared with TRBD1. The CDR3 is 18 residues long. V trimming: 2 bases; J trimming: 0 bases; junction bases outside the gene matches: 5. Germline V CDR1 and CDR2: SGHKS, YYEKEE (reference sequence). The CDR3 loop is CASSFLDRGSSYNSPLHF. The DNA of the CDR3 is TGTGCCAGCAGCTTTTTGGACAGGGGGAGCTCCTATAATTCACCCCTCCACTTT.

The chain carries TRBV29-1 and TRBJ2-7; 8 nucleotides agree with TRBD1. Germline V CDR1 and CDR2: SQVTM, ANQGSEA. V shed 7 bases and J 1 base; nucleotides not matched to a gene: 6. The CDR3 is 13 residues long. For the CDR3, the DNA is TGCAGCGCCAGGGGGCTTGAGTCCTACGAGCAGTACTTC. Its translation: CSARGLESYEQYF.

The sample holds one count of this clone. An end of the junction does not agree with germline; a read error may underlie this. The chain couples TRBV5-1 to TRBJ2-2; tentative D call: TRBD1 (5 bases). The CDR3 runs 14 residues. CDR1 is SGHRS and CDR2 is YFSETQ in the germline V gene. This CDR3 is CASSLEGNTRELFF. CDR3 coding DNA: TGCGCCAGCAGCTTGGAGGGGAACACCAGGGAGCTGTTTTTT.

The rearrangement uses TRBV5-6 and TRBJ2-3, with 7 bases fitting TRBD1. The J segment lost 2 bases and the V segment lost 1 base, leaving 7 bases of the junction unmatched. CDR1 and CDR2 from the germline V gene are SGHDT and YYEEEE. The CDR3 is 16 residues long. The CDR3 DNA follows: TGTGCCAGCAGCTTGTTCCGGACAGGCGACACAGATACGCAGTATTTT. Translating it yields CASSLFRTGDTDTQYF.

The J gene is TRBJ2-7, the V gene TRBV4-1; D uncertain. The V end lost 1 base, the J end lost 3 bases, and 7 bases lay between the germline ends. This CDR3 has 13 amino acids. CDR1 and CDR2 (germline): MGHRA, YSYEKL. The CDR3 nucleotides are TGCGCCAGCAGCCAAGTCGGTGACTACGAGCAGTACTTC. Translation gives CASSQVGDYEQYF.

This chain joins TRBV29-1 and TRBJ2-7; the D gene is possibly TRBD1 (6 bases). Trimming took off 3 bases at V and 2 bases at J, with 20 bases between the two ends. The CDR3 has 16 residues. Germline-derived CDR1 and CDR2 are SQVTM and ANQGSEA. CDR3 sequence: CSVEQRTAQSTYEQYF. The CDR3 region has the DNA TGCAGCGTTGAGCAGAGGACAGCCCAAAGTACCTACGAGCAGTACTTC.

The gene calls are TRBV30 and TRBJ2-2; 7 bases line up with TRBD2. This CDR3 region has 14 residues. J gave up 7 bases and V 1 base, and 6 bases lay outside the gene matches. The V gene's germline CDR1 is GTSNPN and CDR2 SVGIG (reference sequence). For the CDR3, the DNA is TGTGCCTGGAGTGCTAGCGGCCTTAACGGGGAGCTGTTTTTT. As protein: CAWSASGLNGELFF. Supplemented by reference TRBV30 and TRBJ2-2, the full variable domain reads SQTIHQWPATLVQPVGSPLSLECTVEGTSNPNLYWYRQAAGRGLQLLFYSVGIGQISSEVPQNLSASRPQDRQFILSSKKLLLSDSGFYLCAWSASGLNGELFFGEGSRLTVL.

For this clone: This sample also contains other DNA sequences that code for the same CDR3. The J gene is TRBJ2-5, the V gene TRBV4-3; 10 nucleotides line up with TRBD1. Germline V gene data show CDR1 as LGHNA and CDR2 as YSLEER. The CDR3 runs to 14 residues. With V trimmed by 3 bases and J by 2 bases, 0 bases remained unmatched. Here the CDR3 DNA reads TGCGCCAGCAGCCAGGACAGGGGGCAAGAGACCCAGTACTTC. This encodes CASSQDRGQETQYF.

This clone was recorded once. The rearrangement uses TRBV10-3 and TRBJ1-6; 9 bases line up with TRBD1. Germline V lookup: CDR1 ENHRY, CDR2 SYGVKD. Trimming took 3 bases from V and 6 from J; bases not matched to a gene: 3. The CDR3 spans 15 residues. The CDR3 nucleotides are TGTGCCATCAGTGAACCGACAGGGGGTAATTCACCCCTCCACTTT. This encodes CAISEPTGGNSPLHF.

The chain is built from TRBV11-1 and TRBJ2-6, with a tentative D call TRBD1 (6 bases). CDR3 length equals 16 residues. Trimming shortened V by 4 bases and J by 1 base, and 11 bases separated the two germline ends. Germline CDR1 and CDR2: SGHAT and FQDESV (reference sequence). CDR3 amino acids: CASSYWGLSGANVLTF. The CDR3 region has the DNA TGTGCCAGCAGCTATTGGGGGCTGTCTGGGGCCAACGTCCTGACTTTC.

The chain carries TRBV2 and TRBJ2-3; D unclear. The V and J ends lost 2 bases and 4 bases respectively, with 7 bases between them. The germline V gene encodes CDR1 SNHLY and CDR2 FYNNEI. The CDR3 totals 13 residues. The chain's CDR3 is CASSEPPADTQYF. The CDR3 region has the DNA TGTGCCAGCAGTGAACCCCCCGCAGATACGCAGTATTTT.

This clone came up once. This chain links TRBV6-6 with TRBJ1-1; D is perhaps TRBD1 (6 bases). Between the trimmed V and J ends, which lost 6 bases and 4 bases, there was a span of 15 bases. The CDR3 has 14 amino acids. The germline V gene encodes CDR1 MNHNY and CDR2 SVGAGI (reference sequence). The DNA for the CDR3 is TGTGCCAGCAGCTTAGCAACAGGGAGCACTGAAGCTTTCTTT. It yields the protein CASSLATGSTEAFF.

V gene TRBV2 combines with J gene TRBJ1-2; D perhaps matches TRBD1 (5 bases). With 8 bases removed from V and 4 bases from J, the gap between germline ends came to 11 bases. The CDR3 runs to 12 residues. Germline loops: CDR1 SNHLY, CDR2 FYNNEI. The CDR3 DNA follows: TGTGCCAGCCTGGGGCAGGGCTATGGCTACACCTTC. It yields the protein CASLGQGYGYTF.

V gene TRBV6-2 or TRBV6-3 combines with J gene TRBJ2-7, with TRBD1 identical over 8 bases. This CDR3 is 13 amino acids long. Germline CDR1 and CDR2: MNHEY and SVGEGT. Trimming removed 5 bases from V and 3 bases from J; junction bases left unmatched: 3. DNA for the CDR3: TGTGCCAGCAGTAGGGGACAGGACTACGAGCAGTACTTC. It codes for CASSRGQDYEQYF.